This is a list of T cell receptor beta chains from one sample in a study of cytomegalovirus exposure and HLA in healthy donors. The method was immunoSEQ multiplex PCR; TCRdb's version includes in-frame clones alone and lacks a portion of them. The sample carries 150,000 to 200,000 clones, less than 90% recorded once. The source material was PBMCs. All receptors derive from a girl less than two years old in good health and CMV-seronegative. Both conserved end residues are part of each CDR3. Each record gives: CDR3 length, V gene, J gene, CDR3 protein.

length: 11; V: TRBV6-1; J: TRBJ1-4; CDR3: CASTVRGELFF
length: 14; V: TRBV5-1; J: TRBJ1-1; CDR3: CASSLSGGPVGAFF
length: 17; V: TRBV27; J: TRBJ2-7; CDR3: CASSLGLAGGPGYEQYF
length: 16; V: TRBV4-2; J: TRBJ2-5; CDR3: CASSQVRGQGIETQYF
length: 11; V: TRBV7-9; J: TRBJ1-1; CDR3: CASRGGEDAFF
length: 13; V: TRBV10-2; J: TRBJ2-1; CDR3: CASRDYTMTPDLF
length: 15; V: TRBV7-2; J: TRBJ1-4; CDR3: CASSIQQGVGEKLFF
length: 15; V: TRBV7-3; J: TRBJ1-1; CDR3: CASSVRGGGTTEAFF
length: 13; V: TRBV30; J: TRBJ1-1; CDR3: CAWRRGVDTEAFF
length: 14; V: TRBV5-8; J: TRBJ1-6; CDR3: CASSLGVYNSPLHF
length: 16; V: TRBV15; J: TRBJ1-1; CDR3: CATSRERGQGLTEAFF
length: 16; V: TRBV9; J: TRBJ2-4; CDR3: CASSPTSGGAKNIQYF
length: 14; V: TRBV29-1; J: TRBJ2-2; CDR3: CSAKLAGGIGELFF
length: 15; V: TRBV27; J: TRBJ2-1; CDR3: CASRPQANYYNEQFF
length: 15; V: TRBV2; J: TRBJ1-2; CDR3: CASSEVSGFGYGYTF
length: 17; V: TRBV12-2; J: TRBJ1-1; CDR3: CASRLAGQTIMNTEAFF
length: 13; V: TRBV19; J: TRBJ1-5; CDR3: CASKVARGQPQHF
length: 15; V: TRBV5-1; J: TRBJ1-2; CDR3: CASSLYEEPNYGYTF
length: 14; V: TRBV11-3; J: TRBJ2-5; CDR3: CASSLGTSGETQYF
length: 14; V: TRBV7-9; J: TRBJ1-3; CDR3: CSSSRRTGGNTIYF
length: 15; V: TRBV19; J: TRBJ2-1; CDR3: CASSIRGGGNNEQFF
length: 14; V: TRBV5-1; J: TRBJ1-4; CDR3: CASSLVSPNEKLFF
length: 19; V: TRBV19; J: TRBJ2-7; CDR3: CASSTQLTGSYEDGYEQYF
length: 16; V: TRBV5-1; J: TRBJ2-1; CDR3: CASSLYRGGNYNEQFF
length: 17; V: TRBV4-1; J: TRBJ2-1; CDR3: CASSHEPGLAAYNEQFF
length: 14; V: TRBV7-7; J: TRBJ2-5; CDR3: CASSLGLAGETQYF
length: 15; V: TRBV9; J: TRBJ1-2; CDR3: CASSVDGGSDYGYTF
length: 16; V: TRBV5-1; J: TRBJ2-5; CDR3: CASSLVSGRREETQYF
length: 14; V: TRBV19; J: TRBJ1-1; CDR3: CASSITVLNTEAFF
length: 14; V: TRBV6-5; J: TRBJ1-1; CDR3: CASSYRTRGTEAFF
length: 15; V: TRBV7-9; J: TRBJ2-3; CDR3: CSSSRTGQPTDTQYF
length: 14; V: TRBV9; J: TRBJ2-5; CDR3: CASSVGGGAETQYF
length: 12; V: TRBV7-3; J: TRBJ2-3; CDR3: CASSPNSDTQYF
length: 15; V: TRBV6-5; J: TRBJ2-5; CDR3: CASSYFRGYQETQYF
length: 18; V: TRBV4-1; J: TRBJ2-3; CDR3: CASSQDRRASGGTDTQYF
length: 14; V: TRBV2; J: TRBJ2-7; CDR3: CASMYRWLYYEQYF
length: 14; V: TRBV30; J: TRBJ1-5; CDR3: CAWSVPVSNQPQHF